This section outlines one TCR beta chain sequence together with its context. Its antigen is as yet unknown. CDR1 DFQATT and CDR2 SNEGSKA come from the germline V gene (reference sequence). Germline trimming cut 5 bases from V and 5 bases from J; bases unmatched to any gene: 15. The CDR3 has 17 residues. This entry is derived from a study of T-cell reconstitution after alpha-beta-depleted transplantation in children. Study results and limitations: Reports say that about two months after transplant, the alpha-beta T cells came out of several hundred graft clones that had expanded. There were some patients whose high TCRbeta diversity at day 60 came from surviving recipient T cells and thymic progenitors. One year post-transplant, T-cell counts and diversity were largely derived from T cells produced anew.

Preparing the TCRbeta library involved the use of unique molecular identifiers. TCRdb passed the PCR reads through MiXCR, listing each CDR3 protein once. This table holds approximately 500,000 distinct CDR3 sequences, about 10% found once. The sequences come from PBMCs, collected before TCRalphabeta/CD19-depleted stem cell transplant. The sequence was obtained from a child younger than 10 with inherited bone marrow failure, due to receive a stem cell transplant. The chain employs TRBV20-1 and TRBJ2-5, with 12 nucleotides matching TRBD1. The CDR3 region has the DNA TGCAGTGCTCTCACTACTCCGGGACAGGGGGCCAGGGAGACCCAGTACTTC. Its translation: CSALTTPGQGARETQYF.